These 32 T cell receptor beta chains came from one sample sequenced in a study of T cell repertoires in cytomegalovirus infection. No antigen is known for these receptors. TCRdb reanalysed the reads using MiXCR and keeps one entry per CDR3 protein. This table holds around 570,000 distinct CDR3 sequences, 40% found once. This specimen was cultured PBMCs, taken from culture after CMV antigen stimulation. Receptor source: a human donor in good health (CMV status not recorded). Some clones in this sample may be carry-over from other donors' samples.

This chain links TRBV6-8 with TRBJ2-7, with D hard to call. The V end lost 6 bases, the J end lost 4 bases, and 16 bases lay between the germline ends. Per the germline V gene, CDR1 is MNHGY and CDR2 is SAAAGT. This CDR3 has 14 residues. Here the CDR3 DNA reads TGTGCCAGCAGCGGAACCCACAACAGATACGAGCAGTACTTC. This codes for CASSGTHNRYEQYF.

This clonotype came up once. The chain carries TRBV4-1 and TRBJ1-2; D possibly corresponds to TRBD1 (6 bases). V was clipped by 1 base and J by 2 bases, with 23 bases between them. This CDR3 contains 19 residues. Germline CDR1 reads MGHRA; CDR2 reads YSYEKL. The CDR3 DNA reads TGCGCCAGCAGCCAAGTCATTTTCAGGAAAACAGGGCGGAACTATGGCTACACCTTC. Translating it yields CASSQVIFRKTGRNYGYTF.

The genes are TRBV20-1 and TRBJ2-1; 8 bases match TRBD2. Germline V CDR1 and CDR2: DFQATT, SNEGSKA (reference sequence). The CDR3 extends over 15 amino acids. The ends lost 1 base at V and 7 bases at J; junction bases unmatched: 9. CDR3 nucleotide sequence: TGCAGTGCTAGAGCCCCCCTAGCGGGCCGAAATGAGCAGTTCTTC. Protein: CSARAPLAGRNEQFF.

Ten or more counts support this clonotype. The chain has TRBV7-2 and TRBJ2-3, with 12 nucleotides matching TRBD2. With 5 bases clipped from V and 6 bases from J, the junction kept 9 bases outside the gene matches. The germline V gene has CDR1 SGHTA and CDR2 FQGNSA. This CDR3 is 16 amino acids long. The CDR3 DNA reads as TGTGCCAGCAGCCAACCCCTAGCGGGGGGGTTGGATACGCAGTATTTT. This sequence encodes CASSQPLAGGLDTQYF.

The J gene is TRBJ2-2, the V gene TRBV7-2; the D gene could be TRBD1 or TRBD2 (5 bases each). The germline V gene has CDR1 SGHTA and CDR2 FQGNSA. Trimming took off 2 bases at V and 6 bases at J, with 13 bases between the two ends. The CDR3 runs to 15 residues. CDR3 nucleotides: TGTGCCAGCAGCTTACAGGACCGGGGACCCGGGGAGCTGTTTTTT. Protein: CASSLQDRGPGELFF. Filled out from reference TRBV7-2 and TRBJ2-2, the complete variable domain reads GAGVSQSPSNKVTEKGKDVELRCDPISGHTALYWYRQSLGQGLEFLIYFQGNSAPDKSGLPSDRFSAERTGGSVSTLTIQRTQQEDSAVYLCASSLQDRGPGELFFGEGSRLTVL.

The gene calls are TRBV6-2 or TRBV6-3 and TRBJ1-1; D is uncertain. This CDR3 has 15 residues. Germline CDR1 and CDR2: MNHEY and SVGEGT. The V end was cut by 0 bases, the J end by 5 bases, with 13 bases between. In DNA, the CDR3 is TGTGCCAGCAGTTACTCGTTAGTGCCGTGGACTGAAGCTTTCTTT. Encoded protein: CASSYSLVPWTEAFF.

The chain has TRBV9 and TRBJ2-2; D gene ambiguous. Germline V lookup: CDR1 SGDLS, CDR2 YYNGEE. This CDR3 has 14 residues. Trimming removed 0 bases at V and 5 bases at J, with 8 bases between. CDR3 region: CASSVEVNTGELFF. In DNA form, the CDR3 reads TGTGCCAGCAGCGTAGAGGTGAATACCGGGGAGCTGTTTTTT. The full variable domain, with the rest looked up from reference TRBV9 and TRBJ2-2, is DSGVTQTPKHLITATGQRVTLRCSPRSGDLSVYWYQQSLDQGLQFLIQYYNGEERAKGNILERFSAQQFPDLHSELNLSSLELGDSALYFCASSVEVNTGELFFGEGSRLTVL.

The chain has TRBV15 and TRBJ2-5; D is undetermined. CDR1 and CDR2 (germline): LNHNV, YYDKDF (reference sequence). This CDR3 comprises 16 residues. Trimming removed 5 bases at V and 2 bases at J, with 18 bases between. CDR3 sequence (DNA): TGTGCCACCAGCGGAACTGGTGGCTACCTACAAGAGACCCAGTACTTC. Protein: CATSGTGGYLQETQYF. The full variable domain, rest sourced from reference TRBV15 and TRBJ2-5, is DAMVIQNPRYQVTQFGKPVTLSCSQTLNHNVMYWYQQKSSQAPKLLFHYYDKDFNNEADTPDNFQSRRPNTSFCFLDIRSPGLGDTAMYLCATSGTGGYLQETQYFGPGTRLLVL.

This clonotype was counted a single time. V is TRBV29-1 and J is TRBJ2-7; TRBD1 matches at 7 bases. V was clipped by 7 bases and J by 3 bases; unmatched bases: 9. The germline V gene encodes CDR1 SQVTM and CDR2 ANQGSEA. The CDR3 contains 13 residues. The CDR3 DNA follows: TGCAGCGCCTGGGGACAGTCGTTCTACGAGCAGTACTTC. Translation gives CSAWGQSFYEQYF.

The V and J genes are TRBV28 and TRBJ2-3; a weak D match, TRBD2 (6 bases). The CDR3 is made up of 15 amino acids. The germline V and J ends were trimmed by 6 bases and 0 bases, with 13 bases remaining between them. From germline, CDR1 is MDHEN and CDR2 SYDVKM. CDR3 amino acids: CASRGRYLSTDTQYF. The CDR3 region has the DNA TGTGCCAGCAGGGGGAGGTACCTTAGCACAGATACGCAGTATTTT.

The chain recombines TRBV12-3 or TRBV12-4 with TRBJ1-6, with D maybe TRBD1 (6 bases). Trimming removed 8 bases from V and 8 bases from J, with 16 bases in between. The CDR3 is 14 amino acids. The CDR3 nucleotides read TGTGCCAGCCGTCGGGGGGGCTGGGATTCACCCCTCCACTTT. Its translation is CASRRGGWDSPLHF.

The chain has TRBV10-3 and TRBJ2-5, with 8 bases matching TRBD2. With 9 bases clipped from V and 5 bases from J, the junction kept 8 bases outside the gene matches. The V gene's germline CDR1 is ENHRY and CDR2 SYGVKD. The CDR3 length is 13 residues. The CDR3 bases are TGTGCCATTAAAGCGGGAGAGTTGGAGACCCAGTACTTC. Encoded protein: CAIKAGELETQYF.

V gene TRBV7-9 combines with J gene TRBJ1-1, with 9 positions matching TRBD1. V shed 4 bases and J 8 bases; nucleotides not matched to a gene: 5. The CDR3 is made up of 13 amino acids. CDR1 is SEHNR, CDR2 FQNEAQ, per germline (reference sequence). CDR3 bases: TGTGCCAGCAGCTCAGGGACAGGGATGGAAGCTTTCTTT. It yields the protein CASSSGTGMEAFF.

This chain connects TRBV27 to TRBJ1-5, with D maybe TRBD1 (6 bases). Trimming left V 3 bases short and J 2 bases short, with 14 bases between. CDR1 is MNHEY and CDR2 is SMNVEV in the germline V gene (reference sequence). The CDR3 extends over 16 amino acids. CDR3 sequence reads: CASSFRGGDGNQPQHF. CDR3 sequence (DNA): TGTGCCAGCAGTTTTAGAGGGGGGGACGGCAATCAGCCCCAGCATTTT.

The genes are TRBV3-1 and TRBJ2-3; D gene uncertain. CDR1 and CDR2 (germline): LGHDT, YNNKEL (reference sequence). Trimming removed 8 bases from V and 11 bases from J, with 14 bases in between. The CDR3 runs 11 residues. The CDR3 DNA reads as TGTGCCAGCGACGGGCGCTTGGGGCAGTATTTT. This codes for CASDGRLGQYF.

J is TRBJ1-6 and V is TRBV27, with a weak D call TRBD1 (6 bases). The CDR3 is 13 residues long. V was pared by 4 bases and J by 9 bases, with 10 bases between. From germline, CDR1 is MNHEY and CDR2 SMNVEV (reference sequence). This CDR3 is CASSWGRGSPLHF. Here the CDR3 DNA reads TGTGCCAGCAGTTGGGGCAGGGGTTCACCCCTCCACTTT.

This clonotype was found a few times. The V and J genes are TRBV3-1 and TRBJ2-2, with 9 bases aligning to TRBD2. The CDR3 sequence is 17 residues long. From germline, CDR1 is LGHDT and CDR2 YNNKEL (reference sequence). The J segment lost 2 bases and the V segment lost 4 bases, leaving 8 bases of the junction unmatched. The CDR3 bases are TGTGCCAGCAGCCCCTCGCAGACTAGCGGAAACACCGGGGAGCTGTTTTTT. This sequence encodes CASSPSQTSGNTGELFF.

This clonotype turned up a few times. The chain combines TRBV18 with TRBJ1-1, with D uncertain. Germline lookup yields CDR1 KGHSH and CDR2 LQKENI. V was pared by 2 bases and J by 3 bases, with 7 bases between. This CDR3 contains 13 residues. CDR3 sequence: CASSPLLDTEAFF. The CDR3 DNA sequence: TGTGCCAGCTCACCATTGTTAGACACTGAAGCTTTCTTT. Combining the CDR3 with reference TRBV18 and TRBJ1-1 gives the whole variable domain NAGVMQNPRHLVRRRGQEARLRCSPMKGHSHVYWYRQLPEEGLKFMVYLQKENIIDESGMPKERFSAEFPKEGPSILRIQQVVRGDSAAYFCASSPLLDTEAFFGQGTRLTVV.

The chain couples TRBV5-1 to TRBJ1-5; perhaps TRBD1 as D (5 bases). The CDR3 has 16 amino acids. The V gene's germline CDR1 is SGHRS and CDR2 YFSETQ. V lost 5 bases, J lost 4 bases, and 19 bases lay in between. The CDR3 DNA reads TGCGCCAGCAGGGGGGGGACGGAGCCCGAAAATCAGCCCCAGCATTTT. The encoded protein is CASRGGTEPENQPQHF.

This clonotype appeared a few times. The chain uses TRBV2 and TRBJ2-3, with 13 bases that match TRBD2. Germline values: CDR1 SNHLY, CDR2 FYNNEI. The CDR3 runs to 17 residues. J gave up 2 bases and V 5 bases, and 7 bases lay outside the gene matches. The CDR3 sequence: CASSTLAGGIITDTQYF. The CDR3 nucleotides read TGTGCCAGCAGTACACTAGCGGGGGGGATAATCACAGATACGCAGTATTTT.

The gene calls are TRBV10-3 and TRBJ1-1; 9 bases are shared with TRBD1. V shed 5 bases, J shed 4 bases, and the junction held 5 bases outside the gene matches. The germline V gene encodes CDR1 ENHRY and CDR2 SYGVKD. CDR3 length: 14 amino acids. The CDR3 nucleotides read TGTGCCATCAGTTTGGGACAGGGCGGCACTGAAGCTTTCTTT. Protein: CAISLGQGGTEAFF.

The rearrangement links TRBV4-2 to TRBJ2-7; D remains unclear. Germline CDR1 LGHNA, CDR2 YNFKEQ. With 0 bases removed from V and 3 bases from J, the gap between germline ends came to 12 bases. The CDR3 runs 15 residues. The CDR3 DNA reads TGTGCCAGCAGCCAAGAGGGTACGAGGTTCTACGAGCAGTACTTC. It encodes CASSQEGTRFYEQYF.

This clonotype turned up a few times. The CDR3 sequence is CASRGRGRNTIYF. The CDR3 DNA sequence: TGTGCCAGCAGAGGCCGAGGCCGGAACACCATATATTTT. The V gene is TRBV6-1, the J gene TRBJ1-3; D unresolved. Trimming stripped 6 bases from V and 7 bases from J, with 13 bases between. Germline CDR1 is MNHNS and CDR2 is SASEGT. This CDR3 has 13 amino acids.

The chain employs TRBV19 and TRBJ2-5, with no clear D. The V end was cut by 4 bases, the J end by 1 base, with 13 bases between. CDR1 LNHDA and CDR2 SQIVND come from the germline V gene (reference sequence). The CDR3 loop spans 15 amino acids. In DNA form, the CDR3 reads TGTGCCAGTAGTAGCCAGACTGGCTTCCAAGAGACCCAGTACTTC. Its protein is CASSSQTGFQETQYF.

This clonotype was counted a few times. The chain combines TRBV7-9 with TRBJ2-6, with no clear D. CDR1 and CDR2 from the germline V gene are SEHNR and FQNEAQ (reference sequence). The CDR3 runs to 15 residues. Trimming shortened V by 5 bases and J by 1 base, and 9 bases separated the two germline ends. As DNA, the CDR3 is TGTGCCAGCAGCACCCGACGGTCTGGGGCCAACGTCCTGACTTTC. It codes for CASSTRRSGANVLTF.

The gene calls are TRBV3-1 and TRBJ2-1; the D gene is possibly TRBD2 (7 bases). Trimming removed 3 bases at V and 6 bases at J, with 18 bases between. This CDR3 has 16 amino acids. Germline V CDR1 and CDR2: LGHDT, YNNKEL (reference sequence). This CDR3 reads CASSHRAGGPFNEQFF. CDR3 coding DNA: TGTGCCAGCAGCCACCGGGCCGGGGGGCCTTTCAATGAGCAGTTCTTC.

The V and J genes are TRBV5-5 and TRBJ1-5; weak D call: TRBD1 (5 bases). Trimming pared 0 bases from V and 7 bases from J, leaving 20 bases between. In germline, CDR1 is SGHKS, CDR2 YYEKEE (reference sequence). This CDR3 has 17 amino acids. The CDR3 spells CASSLVPWGGGAQPQHF. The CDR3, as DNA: TGTGCCAGCAGCTTGGTGCCTTGGGGCGGAGGGGCGCAGCCCCAGCATTTT.

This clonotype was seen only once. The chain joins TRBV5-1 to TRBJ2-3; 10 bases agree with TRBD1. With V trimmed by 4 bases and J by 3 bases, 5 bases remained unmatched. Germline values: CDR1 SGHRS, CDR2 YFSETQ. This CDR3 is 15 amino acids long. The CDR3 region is CASSKGQGLTDTQYF. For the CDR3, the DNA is TGCGCCAGCAGCAAGGGACAGGGGTTGACAGATACGCAGTATTTT.

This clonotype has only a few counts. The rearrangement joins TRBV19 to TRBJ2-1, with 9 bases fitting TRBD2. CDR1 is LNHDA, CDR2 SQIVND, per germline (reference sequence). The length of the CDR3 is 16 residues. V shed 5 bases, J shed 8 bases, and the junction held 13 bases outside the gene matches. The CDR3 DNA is TGTGCCAGTAGTTGGTGGGCTAGCGGGACCCGGGATGAGCAGTTCTTC. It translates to CASSWWASGTRDEQFF.

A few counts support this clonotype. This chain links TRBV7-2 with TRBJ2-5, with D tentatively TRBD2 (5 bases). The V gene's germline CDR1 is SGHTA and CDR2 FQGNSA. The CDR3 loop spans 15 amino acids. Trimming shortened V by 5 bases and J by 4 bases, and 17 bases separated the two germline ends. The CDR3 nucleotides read TGTGCCAGCAGCGGCCGTAACGGGATCGGAGAGACCCAGTACTTC. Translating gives CASSGRNGIGETQYF.

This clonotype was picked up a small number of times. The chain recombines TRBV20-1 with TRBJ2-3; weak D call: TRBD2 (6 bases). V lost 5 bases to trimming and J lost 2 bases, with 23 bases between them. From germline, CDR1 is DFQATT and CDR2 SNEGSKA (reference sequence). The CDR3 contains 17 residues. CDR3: CSASRPVSQRATDTQYF. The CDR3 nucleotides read TGCAGTGCTTCACGACCTGTGTCGCAGCGGGCCACAGATACGCAGTATTTT.

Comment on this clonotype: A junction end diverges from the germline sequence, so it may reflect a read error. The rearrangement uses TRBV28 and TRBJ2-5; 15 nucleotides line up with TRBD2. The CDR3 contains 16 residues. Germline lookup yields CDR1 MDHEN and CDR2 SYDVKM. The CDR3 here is CASSLGLAGGQEIQYF. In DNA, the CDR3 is TGTGCCAGCAGTTTGGGACTAGCGGGAGGTCAAGAGATCCAGTACTTC.